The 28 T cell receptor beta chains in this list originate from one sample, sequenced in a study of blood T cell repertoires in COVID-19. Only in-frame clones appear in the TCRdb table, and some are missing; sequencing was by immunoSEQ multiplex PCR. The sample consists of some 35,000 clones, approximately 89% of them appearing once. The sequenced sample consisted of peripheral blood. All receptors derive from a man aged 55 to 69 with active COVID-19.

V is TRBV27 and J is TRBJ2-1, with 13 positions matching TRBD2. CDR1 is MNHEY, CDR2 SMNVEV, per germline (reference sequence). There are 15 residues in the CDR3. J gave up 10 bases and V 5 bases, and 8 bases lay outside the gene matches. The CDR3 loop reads CASSPGLAGVGEQFF. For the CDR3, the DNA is TGTGCCAGCAGTCCCGGACTAGCGGGAGTCGGAGAGCAGTTCTTC.

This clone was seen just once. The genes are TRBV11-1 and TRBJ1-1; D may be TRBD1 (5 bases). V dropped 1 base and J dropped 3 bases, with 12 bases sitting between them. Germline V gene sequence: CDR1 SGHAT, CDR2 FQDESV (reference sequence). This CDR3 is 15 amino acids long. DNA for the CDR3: TGTGCCAGCAGCTTAGGATCGGCGGGGGACACTGAAGCTTTCTTT. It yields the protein CASSLGSAGDTEAFF.

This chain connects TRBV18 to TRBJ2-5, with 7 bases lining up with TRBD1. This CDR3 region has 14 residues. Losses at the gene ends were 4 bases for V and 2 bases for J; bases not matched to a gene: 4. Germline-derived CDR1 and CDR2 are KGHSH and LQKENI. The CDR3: CASSRQTGQETQYF. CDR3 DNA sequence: TGTGCCAGCTCACGCCAGACAGGGCAAGAGACCCAGTACTTC.

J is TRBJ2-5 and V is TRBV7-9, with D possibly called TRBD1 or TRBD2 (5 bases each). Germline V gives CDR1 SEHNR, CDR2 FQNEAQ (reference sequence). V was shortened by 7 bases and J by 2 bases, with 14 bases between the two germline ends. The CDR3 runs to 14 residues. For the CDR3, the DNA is TGTGCCAGCACAGGGCTCCGAGGGCAAGAGACCCAGTACTTC. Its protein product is CASTGLRGQETQYF.

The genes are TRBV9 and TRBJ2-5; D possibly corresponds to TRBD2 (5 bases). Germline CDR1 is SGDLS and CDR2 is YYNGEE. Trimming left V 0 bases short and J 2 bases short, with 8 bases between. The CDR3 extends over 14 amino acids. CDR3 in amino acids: CASSVGGPQETQYF. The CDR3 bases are TGTGCCAGCAGCGTAGGAGGGCCTCAAGAGACCCAGTACTTC.

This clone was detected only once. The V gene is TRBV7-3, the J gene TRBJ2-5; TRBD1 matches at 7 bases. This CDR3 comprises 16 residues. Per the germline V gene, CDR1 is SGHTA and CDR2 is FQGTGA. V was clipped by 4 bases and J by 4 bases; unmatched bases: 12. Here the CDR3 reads CASSSMDGPGGETQYF. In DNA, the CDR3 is TGTGCCAGCAGCTCGATGGACGGCCCAGGGGGAGAGACCCAGTACTTC.

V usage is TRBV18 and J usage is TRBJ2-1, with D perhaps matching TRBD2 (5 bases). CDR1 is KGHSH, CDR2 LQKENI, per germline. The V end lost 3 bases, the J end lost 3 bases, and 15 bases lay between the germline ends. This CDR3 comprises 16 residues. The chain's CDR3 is CASSPLMSGNYNEQFF. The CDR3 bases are TGTGCCAGCTCACCCTTGATGTCCGGGAACTACAATGAGCAGTTCTTC. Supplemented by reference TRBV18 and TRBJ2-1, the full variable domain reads NAGVMQNPRHLVRRRGQEARLRCSPMKGHSHVYWYRQLPEEGLKFMVYLQKENIIDESGMPKERFSAEFPKEGPSILRIQQVVRGDSAAYFCASSPLMSGNYNEQFFGPGTRLTVL.

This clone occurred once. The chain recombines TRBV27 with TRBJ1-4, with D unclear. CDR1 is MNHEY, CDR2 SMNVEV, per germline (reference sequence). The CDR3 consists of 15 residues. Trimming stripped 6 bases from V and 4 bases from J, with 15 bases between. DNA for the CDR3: TGTGCCAGCAGCCGACGAGGGTCGGGTAATGAAAAACTGTTTTTT. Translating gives CASSRRGSGNEKLFF.

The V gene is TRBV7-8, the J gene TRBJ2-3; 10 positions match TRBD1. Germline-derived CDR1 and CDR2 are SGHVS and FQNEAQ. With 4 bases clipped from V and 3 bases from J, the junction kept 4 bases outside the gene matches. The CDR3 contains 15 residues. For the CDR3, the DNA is TGTGCCAGCAGCTGGGACAGGGGATTTACAGATACGCAGTATTTT. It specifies CASSWDRGFTDTQYF.

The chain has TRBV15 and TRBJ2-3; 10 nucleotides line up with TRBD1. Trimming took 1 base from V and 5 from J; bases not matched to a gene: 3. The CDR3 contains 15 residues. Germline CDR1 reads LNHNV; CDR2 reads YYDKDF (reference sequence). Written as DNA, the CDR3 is TGTGCCACCAGCAGAGTAGGGGACAGGGGAGATACGCAGTATTTT. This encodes CATSRVGDRGDTQYF.

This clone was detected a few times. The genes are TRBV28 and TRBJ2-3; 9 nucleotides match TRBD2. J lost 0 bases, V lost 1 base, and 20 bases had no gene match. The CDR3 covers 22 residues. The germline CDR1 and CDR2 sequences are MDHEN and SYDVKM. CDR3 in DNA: TGTGCCAGCAGTTTATTCCGAGAGGGAGCGGGAGGAAGGGGCTATAGCACAGATACGCAGTATTTT. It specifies CASSLFREGAGGRGYSTDTQYF.

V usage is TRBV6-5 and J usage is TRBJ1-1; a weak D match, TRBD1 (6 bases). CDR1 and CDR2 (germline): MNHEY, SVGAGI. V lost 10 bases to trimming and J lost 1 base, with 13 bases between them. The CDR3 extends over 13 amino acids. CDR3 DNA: TGTGCCATCCACAGGGTGAGGAACACTGAAGCTTTCTTT. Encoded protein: CAIHRVRNTEAFF.

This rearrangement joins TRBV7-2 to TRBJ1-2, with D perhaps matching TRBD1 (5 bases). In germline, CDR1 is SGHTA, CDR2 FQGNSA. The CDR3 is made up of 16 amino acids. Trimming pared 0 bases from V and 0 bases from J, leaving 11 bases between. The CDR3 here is CASSLAGTATNYGYTF. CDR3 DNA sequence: TGTGCCAGCAGCTTAGCCGGGACTGCGACTAACTATGGCTACACCTTC.

The CDR3 nucleotides read TGTGCCAGCAGTGACTCAGGGGTCAATGAGCAGTTCTTC. Translated, it gives CASSDSGVNEQFF. The genes are TRBV6-4 and TRBJ2-1; TRBD1 is a possible D gene (5 bases). Trimming removed 0 bases at V and 6 bases at J, with 6 bases between. Germline V gives CDR1 MRHNA, CDR2 SNTAGT. CDR3 length: 13 amino acids.

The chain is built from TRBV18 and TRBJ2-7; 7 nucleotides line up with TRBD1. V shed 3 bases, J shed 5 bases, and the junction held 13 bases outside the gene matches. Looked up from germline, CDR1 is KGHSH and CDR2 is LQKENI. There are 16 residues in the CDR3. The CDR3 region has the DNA TGTGCCAGCTCACCCGCCCCCCAAGACAGGGCCCACGAGCAGTACTTC. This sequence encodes CASSPAPQDRAHEQYF. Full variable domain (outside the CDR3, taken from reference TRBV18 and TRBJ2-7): NAGVMQNPRHLVRRRGQEARLRCSPMKGHSHVYWYRQLPEEGLKFMVYLQKENIIDESGMPKERFSAEFPKEGPSILRIQQVVRGDSAAYFCASSPAPQDRAHEQYFGPGTRLTVT.

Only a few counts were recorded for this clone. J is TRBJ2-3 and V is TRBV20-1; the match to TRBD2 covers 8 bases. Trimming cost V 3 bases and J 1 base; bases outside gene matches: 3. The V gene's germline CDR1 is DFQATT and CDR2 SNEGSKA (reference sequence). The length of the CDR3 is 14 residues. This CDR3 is CSASLREGTDTQYF. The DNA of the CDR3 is TGCAGTGCTAGTTTGCGGGAGGGCACAGATACGCAGTATTTT.

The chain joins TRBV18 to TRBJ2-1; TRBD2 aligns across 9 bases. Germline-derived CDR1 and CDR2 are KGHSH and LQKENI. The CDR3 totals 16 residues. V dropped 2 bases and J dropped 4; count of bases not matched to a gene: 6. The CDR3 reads CASSPSFLAGYNEQFF. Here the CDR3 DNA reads TGTGCCAGCTCACCATCCTTCCTAGCGGGGTACAATGAGCAGTTCTTC.

CDR3 residues: CASSSRTGGDTEAFF. The CDR3 coding sequence is TGTGCCAGCTCCTCCAGGACAGGGGGCGACACTGAAGCTTTCTTT. The rearrangement joins TRBV18 to TRBJ1-1, with TRBD1 identical over 11 bases. Germline CDR1 KGHSH, CDR2 LQKENI. The CDR3 loop spans 15 amino acids. The V gene end was trimmed by 6 bases and the J gene end by 3 bases; junction bases not matched to a gene: 6. The complete variable domain, with remaining parts taken from reference TRBV18 and TRBJ1-1, reads NAGVMQNPRHLVRRRGQEARLRCSPMKGHSHVYWYRQLPEEGLKFMVYLQKENIIDESGMPKERFSAEFPKEGPSILRIQQVVRGDSAAYFCASSSRTGGDTEAFFGQGTRLTVV.

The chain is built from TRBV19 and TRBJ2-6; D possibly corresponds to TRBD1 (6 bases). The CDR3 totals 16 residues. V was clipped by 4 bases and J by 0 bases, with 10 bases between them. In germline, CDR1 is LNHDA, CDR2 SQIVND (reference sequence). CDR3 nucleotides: TGTGCCAGTAGTAGACAGGCGACCTCTGGGGCCAACGTCCTGACTTTC. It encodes CASSRQATSGANVLTF.

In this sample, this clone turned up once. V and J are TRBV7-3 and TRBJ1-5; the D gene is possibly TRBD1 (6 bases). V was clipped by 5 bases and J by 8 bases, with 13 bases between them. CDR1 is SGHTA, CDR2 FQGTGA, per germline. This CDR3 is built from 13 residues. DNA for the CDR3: TGTGCCAGCAGCGTCAACAGGGATAAGCCCCAGCATTTT. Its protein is CASSVNRDKPQHF. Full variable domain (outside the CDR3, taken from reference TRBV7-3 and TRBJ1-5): GAGVSQTPSNKVTEKGKYVELRCDPISGHTALYWYRQSLGQGPEFLIYFQGTGAADDSGLPNDRFFAVRPEGSVSTLKIQRTERGDSAVYLCASSVNRDKPQHFGDGTRLSIL.

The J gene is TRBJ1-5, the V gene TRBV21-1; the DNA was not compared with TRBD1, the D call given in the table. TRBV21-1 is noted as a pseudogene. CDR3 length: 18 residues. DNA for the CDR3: TGTGCCAGCAGCGGACACAGGGGGCGGTTGATTAGCAATCAGCCCCAGCATTTT. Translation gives CASSGHRGRLISNQPQHF.

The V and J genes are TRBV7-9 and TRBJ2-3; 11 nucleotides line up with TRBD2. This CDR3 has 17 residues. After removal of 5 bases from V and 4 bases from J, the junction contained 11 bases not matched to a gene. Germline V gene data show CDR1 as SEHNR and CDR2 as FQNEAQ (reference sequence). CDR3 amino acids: CASSPGTSGISADTQYF. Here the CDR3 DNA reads TGTGCCAGCAGCCCGGGGACTAGCGGTATTTCCGCAGATACGCAGTATTTT.

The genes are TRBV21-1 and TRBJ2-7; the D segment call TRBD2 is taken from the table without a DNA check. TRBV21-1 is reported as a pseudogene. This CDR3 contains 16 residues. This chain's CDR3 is CASSKARGGSSYEQYF. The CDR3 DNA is TGTGCCAGCAGCAAAGCGCGCGGCGGGAGCTCCTACGAGCAGTACTTC.

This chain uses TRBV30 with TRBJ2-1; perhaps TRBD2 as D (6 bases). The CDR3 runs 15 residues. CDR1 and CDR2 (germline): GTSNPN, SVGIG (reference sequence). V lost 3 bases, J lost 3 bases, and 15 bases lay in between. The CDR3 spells CAWRTRTTGYNEQFF. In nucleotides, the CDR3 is TGTGCCTGGAGGACTAGGACTACCGGCTACAATGAGCAGTTCTTC. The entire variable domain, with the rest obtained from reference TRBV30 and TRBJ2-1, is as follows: SQTIHQWPATLVQPVGSPLSLECTVEGTSNPNLYWYRQAAGRGLQLLFYSVGIGQISSEVPQNLSASRPQDRQFILSSKKLLLSDSGFYLCAWRTRTTGYNEQFFGPGTRLTVL.

In DNA form, the CDR3 reads TGCAGCGTTTTAAACACCGGGGAGCTGTTTTTT. Amino acid sequence: CSVLNTGELFF. The chain carries TRBV29-1 and TRBJ2-2; D is unresolved. Germline loops: CDR1 SQVTM, CDR2 ANQGSEA. The CDR3 has 11 amino acids. Trimming removed 5 bases from V and 2 bases from J, with 3 bases in between.

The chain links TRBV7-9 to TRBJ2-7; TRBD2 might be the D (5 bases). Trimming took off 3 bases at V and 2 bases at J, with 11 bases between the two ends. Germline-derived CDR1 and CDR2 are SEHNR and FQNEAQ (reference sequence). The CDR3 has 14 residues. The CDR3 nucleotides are TGTGCCAGCAGCTTGGAGGAGCCGACCTACGAGCAGTACTTC. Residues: CASSLEEPTYEQYF.

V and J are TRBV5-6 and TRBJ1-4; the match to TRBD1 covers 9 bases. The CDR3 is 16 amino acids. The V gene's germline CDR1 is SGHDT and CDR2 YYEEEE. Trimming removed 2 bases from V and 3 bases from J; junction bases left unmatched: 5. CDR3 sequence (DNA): TGTGCCAGCAGCTTTGACAGGGGGAGAGCTAATGAAAAACTGTTTTTT. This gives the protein CASSFDRGRANEKLFF.

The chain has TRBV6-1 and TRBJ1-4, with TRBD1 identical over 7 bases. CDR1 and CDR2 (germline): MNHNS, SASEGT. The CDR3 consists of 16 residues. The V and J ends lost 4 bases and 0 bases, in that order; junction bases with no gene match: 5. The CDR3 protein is CASSATGAATNEKLFF. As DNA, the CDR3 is TGTGCCAGCAGTGCCACAGGGGCTGCAACTAATGAAAAACTGTTTTTT.